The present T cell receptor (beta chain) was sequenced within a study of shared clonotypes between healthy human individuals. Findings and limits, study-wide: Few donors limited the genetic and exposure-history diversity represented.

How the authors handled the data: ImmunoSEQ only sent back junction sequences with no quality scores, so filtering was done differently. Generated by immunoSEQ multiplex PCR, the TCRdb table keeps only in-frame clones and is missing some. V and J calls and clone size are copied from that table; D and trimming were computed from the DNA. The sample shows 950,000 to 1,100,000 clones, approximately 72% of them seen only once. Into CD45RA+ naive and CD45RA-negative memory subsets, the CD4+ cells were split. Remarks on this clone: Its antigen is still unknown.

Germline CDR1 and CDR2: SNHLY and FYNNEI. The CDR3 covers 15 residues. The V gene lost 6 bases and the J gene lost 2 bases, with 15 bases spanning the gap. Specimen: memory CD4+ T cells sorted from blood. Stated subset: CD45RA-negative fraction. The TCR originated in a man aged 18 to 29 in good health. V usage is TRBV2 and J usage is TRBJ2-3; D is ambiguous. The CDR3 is CASRGTGRLTDTQYF. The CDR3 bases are TGTGCCAGCAGGGGCACGGGTCGCCTCACAGATACGCAGTATTTT. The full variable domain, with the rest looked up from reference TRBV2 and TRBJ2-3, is EPEVTQTPSHQVTQMGQEVILRCVPISNHLYFYWYRQILGQKVEFLVSFYNNEISEKSEIFDDQFSVERPDGSNFTLKIRSTKLEDSAMYFCASRGTGRLTDTQYFGPGTRLTVL.